This T cell receptor (beta chain) was sequenced in a study of CD8+ T cells in alopecia areata. Study information: C3H/HeJ donors with spontaneous alopecia, about 6-12 months old, supplied skin grafts to approximately 6-11-week-old female C3H/HeJ mice. Study observations and caveats: Lesional scalp, especially alopecia totalis/universalis, showed higher clonality than normal scalp.

This CDR3 contains 14 residues. V gave up 1 base and J gave up 0 bases, with 8 bases separating them. Germline V CDR1 and CDR2: SGHSN, HYEKVE. Scientists pooled cutaneous lymph node cells and sorted them on CD4, CD8alpha, NKG2D, NKG2ACE and other markers. Extracted RNA was reverse transcribed into cDNA, the sequencing template. Measured with immunoSEQ multiplex PCR; TCRdb has only the in-frame clones, and not every one. The counts give 290,000 or so clones, none of them seen only once; 0.9% to 1.5% is held by the top ten. This clone showed up just a few times. Its antigen is currently unknown. The germline and genes are mouse ones. The read ends 4 residues early relative to the CDR3; the germline J gene fills the gap. Other DNA sequences in this sample translate to the same CDR3.

The sample consisted of CD4+ T cells sorted from a lymph node. This rearrangement joins TRBV12-1 to TRBJ1-2, with a possible D match to TRBD1 (6 bases). This receptor was taken from a C3H/HeJ mouse with alopecia areata. MHC haplotype of the strain: H2-k. The CDR3 DNA, read in part, is TGTGCCAGCTCTCTGGGGGGCACAAACTCC. This translates into CASSLGGTNS. The complete CDR3 reads CASSLGGTNSDYTF. The variable domain in full, with the rest retrieved from reference TRBV12-1 and TRBJ1-2, is DSGVVQSPRHIIKEKGGRSVLTCIPISGHSNVVWYQQTLGKELKFLIQHYEKVERDKGFLPSRFSVQQFDDYHSEMNMSALELEDSAMYFCASSLGGTNSDYTFGSGTRLLVI.